The 3 T cell receptor beta chains below all came from one sample that was sequenced in a study of blood T cells in healthy people across ages. A second about 7 to 11 cycle PCR used barcoded and J-beta primers. TCRdb reprocessed the 5' RACE reads via MiXCR and lists one record per CDR3 protein. The sample lists hundreds of thousands of distinct CDR3 sequences, over 40% seen once, with about 30% in the top ten. The sequencing sample was made of blood. Receptors were obtained from a man older than 75 in good health.

This clonotype showed up just a few times. The chain uses TRBV20-1 and TRBJ2-5; D remains unclear. Gene TRBJ2-7 matches the end of the DNA better, so the J call may be wrong. The CDR3 contains 12 residues. Germline CDR1 is DFQATT and CDR2 is SNEGSKA (reference sequence). The CDR3 bases are TGCAGTGCTAGCGTCAATTTCGGCGAGCAGTACTTC. This codes for CSASVNFGEQYF.

This clonotype showed up just a few times. The rearrangement joins TRBV20-1 to TRBJ2-1; 7 bases match TRBD1. The CDR3 is 14 residues long. CDR1 and CDR2 (germline): DFQATT, SNEGSKA (reference sequence). Trimming took 6 bases from V and 0 from J; bases not matched to a gene: 5. In DNA, the CDR3 is TGCAGTGCCACAGGGGTGAGCTCCTACAATGAGCAGTTCTTC. It codes for CSATGVSSYNEQFF.

This clonotype was counted a few times. This chain joins TRBV7-2 and TRBJ2-2, with unresolved D. The CDR3 runs 15 residues. The V end was cut by 1 base, the J end by 2 bases, with 8 bases between. Germline CDR1 and CDR2: SGHTA and FQGNSA. CDR3 protein: CASSLDSSNTGELFF. Here the CDR3 DNA reads TGTGCCAGCAGCTTAGACAGTAGCAACACCGGGGAGCTGTTTTTT.